A selection of T cell receptor beta chains follows, all from one sample in a study of blood T cell repertoires in COVID-19. Data came from immunoSEQ multiplex PCR; TCRdb stores just in-frame clones and leaves some out. The sample includes nearly 400,000 clones, just under 90% of them seen just once. Sequencing input: PBMCs or T cells enriched from blood (not recorded which). Receptors were obtained from a woman in her 30s who had recovered from COVID-19. The CDR3 runs from the conserved cysteine through the conserved F or W. Each record gives: CDR3 protein, CDR3 DNA, J gene, V gene, D gene, clone size. The D gene is left open where the match is weak. Clone size is given for some rows only: seen once, a few or many times, or a class if the clone is expanded.

CDR3aa: CASSQDGQETSYNSPLHF
CDR3nt: TGTGCCAGCAGCCAAGACGGACAGGAAACCTCCTATAATTCACCCCTCCACTTT
j_gene: TRBJ1-6
v_gene: TRBV3-1/TRBV3-2
d_gene: TRBD1
abundance: NA

CDR3aa: CASSLGVTGELFF
CDR3nt: TGTGCCAGCAGCCTCGGGGTCACCGGGGAGCTGTTTTTT
j_gene: TRBJ2-2
v_gene: TRBV6-5
d_gene: NA
abundance: NA

CDR3aa: CASSQDGLTRNYGYTF
CDR3nt: TGCGCCAGCAGCCAGGACGGACTAACCCGAAACTATGGCTACACCTTC
j_gene: TRBJ1-2
v_gene: TRBV4-3
d_gene: NA
abundance: NA

CDR3aa: CASSQSPGKAYNSPLHF
CDR3nt: TGCGCCAGCAGTCAATCGCCAGGGAAGGCCTATAATTCACCCCTCCACTTT
j_gene: TRBJ1-6
v_gene: TRBV23-1
d_gene: NA
abundance: few

CDR3aa: CASSFANLREQYF
CDR3nt: TGTGCCAGCAGCTTCGCTAATCTGCGCGAGCAGTACTTC
j_gene: TRBJ2-7
v_gene: TRBV7-9
d_gene: NA
abundance: NA

CDR3aa: CATQVEAGGYTF
CDR3nt: TGTGCCACCCAAGTGGAGGCCGGTGGCTACACCTTC
j_gene: TRBJ1-2
v_gene: TRBV2
d_gene: NA
abundance: NA

CDR3aa: CASSLRTWSSYNEQFF
CDR3nt: TGTGCCAGCAGCTTGCGTACCTGGAGCTCCTACAATGAGCAGTTCTTC
j_gene: TRBJ2-1
v_gene: TRBV7-2
d_gene: NA
abundance: NA

CDR3aa: CAIARTSLGANVLTF
CDR3nt: TGTGCCATCGCAAGGACAAGTCTTGGGGCCAACGTCCTGACTTTC
j_gene: TRBJ2-6
v_gene: TRBV7-8
d_gene: NA
abundance: NA

CDR3aa: CASSLVAGAHNEQFF
CDR3nt: TGTGCCAGCAGTTTGGTAGCGGGGGCCCACAATGAGCAGTTCTTC
j_gene: TRBJ2-1
v_gene: TRBV27
d_gene: TRBD2
abundance: few

CDR3aa: CASRMEGSTDTQYF
CDR3nt: TGCGCCAGCCGCATGGAGGGGTCCACAGATACGCAGTATTTT
j_gene: TRBJ2-3
v_gene: TRBV4-3
d_gene: NA
abundance: NA

CDR3aa: CASRGTYNEQFF
CDR3nt: TGTGCCAGCCGGGGGACTTACAATGAGCAGTTCTTC
j_gene: TRBJ2-1
v_gene: TRBV9
d_gene: NA
abundance: few

CDR3aa: CSASLNRGQGYTF
CDR3nt: TGCAGTGCTAGTCTTAACAGGGGGCAAGGCTACACCTTC
j_gene: TRBJ1-2
v_gene: TRBV20-1
d_gene: TRBD1
abundance: NA

CDR3aa: CASLPRGVHQPQHF
CDR3nt: TGTGCCAGCTTGCCCCGGGGGGTCCATCAGCCCCAGCATTTT
j_gene: TRBJ1-5
v_gene: TRBV6-5
d_gene: NA
abundance: NA

CDR3aa: CACQGRDTEAFF
CDR3nt: TGTGCCTGCCAGGGCAGGGATACTGAAGCTTTCTTT
j_gene: TRBJ1-1
v_gene: TRBV30
d_gene: NA
abundance: NA

CDR3aa: CASSANRVETQYF
CDR3nt: TGTGCCAGCAGCGCGAACAGGGTGGAGACCCAGTACTTC
j_gene: TRBJ2-5
v_gene: TRBV5-4
d_gene: NA
abundance: NA

CDR3aa: CASSPRTSSEAFF
CDR3nt: TGTGCCAGCAGCCCTCGGACATCTAGTGAAGCTTTCTTT
j_gene: TRBJ1-1
v_gene: TRBV6-2/TRBV6-3
d_gene: NA
abundance: NA

CDR3aa: CSVDPVPGQGNTEAFF
CDR3nt: TGCAGCGTTGATCCGGTACCGGGACAGGGAAACACTGAAGCTTTCTTT
j_gene: TRBJ1-1
v_gene: TRBV29-1
d_gene: TRBD1
abundance: NA

CDR3aa: CASSSTGAREQYF
CDR3nt: TGTGCCAGCAGCTCGACAGGGGCTCGGGAGCAGTACTTC
j_gene: TRBJ2-7
v_gene: TRBV28
d_gene: TRBD1
abundance: NA